These 5 T cell receptor beta chains were all obtained from the same sample, sequenced in a study of cytomegalovirus exposure and HLA in healthy donors. Using immunoSEQ multiplex PCR, the repertoire was profiled, and TCRdb retains in-frame clones only, with some absent. The top ten hold 5.7% of the sample, which has approximately 160,000 clones, 80% to 90% seen once. The material sequenced was PBMCs. Receptors originate from a woman under 40 in good health and CMV-seronegative.

This clone has a handful of counts. The chain uses TRBV9 and TRBJ2-7; 8 bases fit TRBD2. Germline CDR1 and CDR2: SGDLS and YYNGEE. CDR3 size: 14 residues. The V gene end was trimmed by 0 bases and the J gene end by 3 bases; junction bases not matched to a gene: 2. In DNA, the CDR3 is TGTGCCAGCAGCGTAGGGCTAGCGGGCTACGAGCAGTACTTC. Residues: CASSVGLAGYEQYF.

V usage is TRBV7-9 and J usage is TRBJ1-5, with D hard to call. Germline assignment: CDR1 SEHNR and CDR2 FQNEAQ (reference sequence). The CDR3 is 12 residues long. V was clipped by 2 bases and J by 8 bases, with 7 bases between them. The CDR3, as DNA: TGTGCCAGCAGCTTATATTCCGAGCCCCAGCATTTT. Protein: CASSLYSEPQHF.

This sequence joins TRBV10-3 and TRBJ2-5; D is uncertain. Between the trimmed V and J ends, which lost 8 bases and 1 base, there was a span of 8 bases. The CDR3 extends over 12 amino acids. CDR1 is ENHRY and CDR2 is SYGVKD in the germline V gene. CDR3 sequence reads: CAISLSQETQYF. In nucleotides, the CDR3 is TGTGCCATCTCGTTGAGCCAAGAGACCCAGTACTTC.

This clone was counted once. The CDR3, as DNA: TGTGCCAGCTCACCCGGGACTAGCGGGAGCGTAGAGACCCAGTACTTC. Translation gives CASSPGTSGSVETQYF. This sequence joins TRBV18 and TRBJ2-5, with TRBD2 matching 14 bases. Germline V gene lookup returns CDR1 KGHSH and CDR2 LQKENI. Germline trimming cut 3 bases from V and 4 bases from J; bases unmatched to any gene: 4. This CDR3 has 16 residues.

The V and J genes are TRBV4-3 and TRBJ2-2; D call uncertain. The CDR3 has 14 amino acids. Trimming shortened V by 0 bases and J by 5 bases, and 7 bases separated the two germline ends. Germline V CDR1 and CDR2: LGHNA, YSLEER. CDR3 in DNA: TGCGCCAGCAGCCAAGACCCTCGGACCGGGGAGCTGTTTTTT. Protein: CASSQDPRTGELFF.